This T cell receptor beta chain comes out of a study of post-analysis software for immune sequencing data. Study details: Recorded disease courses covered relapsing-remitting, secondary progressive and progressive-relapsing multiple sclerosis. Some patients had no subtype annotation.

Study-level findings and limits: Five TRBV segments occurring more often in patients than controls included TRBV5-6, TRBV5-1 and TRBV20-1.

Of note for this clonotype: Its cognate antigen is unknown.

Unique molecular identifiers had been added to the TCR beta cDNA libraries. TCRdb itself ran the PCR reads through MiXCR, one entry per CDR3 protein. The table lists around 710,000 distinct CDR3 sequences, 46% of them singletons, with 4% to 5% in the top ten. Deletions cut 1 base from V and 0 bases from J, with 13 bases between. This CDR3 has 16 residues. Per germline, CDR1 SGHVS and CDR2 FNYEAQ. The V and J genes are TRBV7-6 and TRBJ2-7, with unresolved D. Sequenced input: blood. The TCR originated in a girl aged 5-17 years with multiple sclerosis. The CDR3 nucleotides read TGTGCCAGCAGCTTAGTAGAAGGATCTCGCTCCTACGAGCAGTACTTC. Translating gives CASSLVEGSRSYEQYF.